These 18 T cell receptor beta chains originate from one sample sequenced in a study of blood T cell repertoires in COVID-19. Profiled with immunoSEQ multiplex PCR; TCRdb holds only in-frame clones, not every one. The data hold about 250,000 clones, with roughly nine tenths observed a single time. Material: peripheral blood. Receptors were obtained from a young man with active or convalescent COVID-19.

This sequence joins TRBV19 and TRBJ1-1; TRBD1 matches at 7 bases. The J segment lost 6 bases and the V segment lost 2 bases, leaving 3 bases of the junction unmatched. This CDR3 is 13 amino acids long. Germline CDR1 reads LNHDA; CDR2 reads SQIVND (reference sequence). This CDR3 reads CASSIPGTAEAFF. The CDR3 DNA reads TGTGCCAGTAGTATACCTGGGACAGCTGAAGCTTTCTTT.

CDR3 loop: CASSFKGTGVGNTIYF. In DNA form, the CDR3 reads TGTGCCAGCAGCTTTAAAGGGACAGGAGTTGGAAACACCATATATTTT. The chain links TRBV5-6 to TRBJ1-3, with TRBD1 identical over 8 bases. The CDR3 covers 16 residues. V gave up 2 bases and J gave up 3 bases; unmatched junction bases: 7. Germline CDR1 is SGHDT and CDR2 is YYEEEE.

The chain uses TRBV6-5 and TRBJ1-1; unclear D gene. The ends were cut back, 6 bases at V and 6 bases at J, with 20 bases in the middle. CDR1 is MNHEY, CDR2 SVGAGI, per germline. CDR3 length: 15 residues. The CDR3 DNA sequence: TGTGCCAGCAGCAACGTACCTATTCGATATTCTGAAGCTTTCTTT. Translated: CASSNVPIRYSEAFF.

The rearrangement links TRBV15 to TRBJ2-3; 9 nucleotides line up with TRBD1. Germline CDR1 and CDR2: LNHNV and YYDKDF (reference sequence). With V trimmed by 1 base and J by 1 base, 3 bases remained unmatched. The length of the CDR3 is 16 residues. CDR3 amino acids: CATSRARDRGTDTQYF. The DNA for the CDR3 is TGTGCCACCAGCAGAGCCCGGGACAGGGGCACAGATACGCAGTATTTT.

The rearrangement links TRBV5-6 to TRBJ2-7, with 10 positions matching TRBD2. Germline lookup yields CDR1 SGHDT and CDR2 YYEEEE. The CDR3 loop spans 18 amino acids. The junction had 18 bases not matched to a gene; V was cut back by 3 bases and J by 6 bases. CDR3 nucleotide sequence: TGTGCCAGCAGCTCCGGGATCCCGCGGCTAGCGGGAGTCGTCGAGCAGTACTTC. As protein: CASSSGIPRLAGVVEQYF.

The chain uses TRBV6-5 and TRBJ1-2; D is unresolved. CDR3 length: 13 amino acids. V was shortened by 0 bases and J by 4 bases, with 6 bases between the two germline ends. Germline assignment: CDR1 MNHEY and CDR2 SVGAGI. CDR3 in DNA: TGTGCCAGCAGTTACTCGGGCAGCTATGGCTACACCTTC. It encodes CASSYSGSYGYTF.

The rearrangement joins TRBV5-1 to TRBJ2-2, with unresolved D. The CDR3 has 14 residues. In germline, CDR1 is SGHRS, CDR2 YFSETQ. The V and J ends lost 5 bases and 4 bases respectively, with 12 bases between them. CDR3 nucleotide sequence: TGCGCCAGCAGATCGACAACCGGCACCGGGGAGCTGTTTTTT. This codes for CASRSTTGTGELFF. The variable domain in full, completed from reference TRBV5-1 and TRBJ2-2, reads KAGVTQTPRYLIKTRGQQVTLSCSPISGHRSVSWYQQTPGQGLQFLFEYFSETQRNKGNFPGRFSGRQFSNSRSEMNVSTLELGDSALYLCASRSTTGTGELFFGEGSRLTVL.

This clone was picked up a small number of times. The sample holds other DNA sequences that translate to the same CDR3. CDR3 loop: CASSEGLAGGNEQFF. The CDR3 region has the DNA TGTGCCAGCAGTGAGGGACTAGCGGGAGGGAATGAGCAGTTCTTC. The chain is built from TRBV6-4 and TRBJ2-1; 16 bases line up with TRBD2. The CDR3 has 15 residues. J lost 7 bases, V lost 3 bases, and 0 bases had no gene match. Germline V gene sequence: CDR1 MRHNA, CDR2 SNTAGT.

The chain uses TRBV7-9 and TRBJ2-3; D possibly corresponds to TRBD1 (6 bases). Germline V gene sequence: CDR1 SEHNR, CDR2 FQNEAQ (reference sequence). The CDR3 sequence is 15 residues long. Trimming left V 0 bases short and J 5 bases short, with 12 bases between. The CDR3 here is CASSLATGMGDTQYF. DNA for the CDR3: TGTGCCAGCAGCTTAGCAACAGGGATGGGAGATACGCAGTATTTT.

The chain links TRBV7-2 to TRBJ1-1; TRBD1 agrees at 8 bases. CDR1 is SGHTA, CDR2 FQGNSA, per germline. This CDR3 spans 15 amino acids. After removal of 2 bases from V and 1 base from J, the junction contained 3 bases not matched to a gene. The CDR3 DNA follows: TGTGCCAGCAGCTTACAGACAGGGGCGAACACTGAAGCTTTCTTT. It encodes CASSLQTGANTEAFF. The full variable domain, its missing parts supplied by reference TRBV7-2 and TRBJ1-1, is GAGVSQSPSNKVTEKGKDVELRCDPISGHTALYWYRQSLGQGLEFLIYFQGNSAPDKSGLPSDRFSAERTGGSVSTLTIQRTQQEDSAVYLCASSLQTGANTEAFFGQGTRLTVV.

This clone was seen once. DNA for the CDR3: TGTGCCACCAGCAGTAGCGGGACTAGCGGGACGTCCTACAATGAGCAGTTCTTC. Translation: CATSSSGTSGTSYNEQFF. The chain carries TRBV15 and TRBJ2-1; 13 bases match TRBD2. Losses at the gene ends were 3 bases for V and 1 base for J; bases not matched to a gene: 6. Germline V gene data show CDR1 as LNHNV and CDR2 as YYDKDF (reference sequence). CDR3 length equals 18 residues.

The chain links TRBV18 to TRBJ1-1, with a tentative D call TRBD1 (5 bases). The CDR3 extends over 14 amino acids. Per germline, CDR1 KGHSH and CDR2 LQKENI. V lost 1 base and J lost 4, with 10 bases in between. This CDR3 reads CASSPRTGVTEAFF. The CDR3 nucleotides read TGTGCCAGCTCACCACGAACGGGGGTCACTGAAGCTTTCTTT.

The genes are TRBV7-2 and TRBJ1-4, with TRBD1 matching 8 bases. This CDR3 has 15 amino acids. Germline V CDR1 and CDR2: SGHTA, FQGNSA. With 3 bases clipped from V and 5 bases from J, the junction kept 5 bases outside the gene matches. CDR3 amino acids: CASSFGDRRNEKLFF. In DNA, the CDR3 is TGTGCCAGCAGCTTCGGGGACAGGCGGAATGAAAAACTGTTTTTT.

The chain links TRBV18 to TRBJ2-1; 8 bases fit TRBD1. V lost 5 bases, J lost 2 bases, and 5 bases stayed unmatched. This CDR3 has 15 residues. Germline values: CDR1 KGHSH, CDR2 LQKENI. CDR3 sequence reads: CASSRDRGTYNEQFF. As DNA, the CDR3 is TGTGCCAGCTCAAGAGACAGGGGAACCTACAATGAGCAGTTCTTC.

The rearrangement uses TRBV5-1 and TRBJ2-1, with 10 bases lining up with TRBD2. V lost 5 bases, J lost 5 bases, and 4 bases stayed unmatched. CDR1 and CDR2 (germline): SGHRS, YFSETQ. The CDR3 is made up of 14 amino acids. The CDR3 DNA reads TGCGCCAGCAGGCTAGCGGGGGACGACAATGAGCAGTTCTTC. Encoded protein: CASRLAGDDNEQFF.

This clone was recorded once. The V gene is TRBV7-8, the J gene TRBJ1-2; no firm D call. Trimming removed 0 bases from V and 4 bases from J, with 9 bases in between. This CDR3 is 14 amino acids long. The germline V gene has CDR1 SGHVS and CDR2 FQNEAQ. DNA of the CDR3: TGTGCCAGCAGCTTAGCCGAAGTCGGCTATGGCTACACCTTC. It translates to CASSLAEVGYGYTF.

The chain employs TRBV7-8 and TRBJ1-2; D not resolved. V was pared by 4 bases and J by 10 bases, with 13 bases between. The length of the CDR3 is 12 residues. The V gene's germline CDR1 is SGHVS and CDR2 FQNEAQ. The CDR3 DNA sequence: TGTGCCAGCAGCTCTCATTCGACACTCTACACCTTC. Translating it yields CASSSHSTLYTF. Variable domain in full (rest from reference TRBV7-8 and TRBJ1-2): GAGVSQSPRYKVAKRGQDVALRCDPISGHVSLFWYQQALGQGPEFLTYFQNEAQLDKSGLPSDRFFAERPEGSVSTLKIQRTQQEDSAVYLCASSSHSTLYTFGSGTRLTVV.

The chain carries TRBV6-9 and TRBJ1-1, with no clear D. Germline V CDR1 and CDR2: MNHGY, SVAAGI. Trimming removed 4 bases at V and 1 base at J, with 10 bases between. There are 14 residues in the CDR3. CDR3 DNA: TGTGCCAGCAGTTGTCCGCGAGAGAACACTGAAGCTTTCTTT. Translating it yields CASSCPRENTEAFF.